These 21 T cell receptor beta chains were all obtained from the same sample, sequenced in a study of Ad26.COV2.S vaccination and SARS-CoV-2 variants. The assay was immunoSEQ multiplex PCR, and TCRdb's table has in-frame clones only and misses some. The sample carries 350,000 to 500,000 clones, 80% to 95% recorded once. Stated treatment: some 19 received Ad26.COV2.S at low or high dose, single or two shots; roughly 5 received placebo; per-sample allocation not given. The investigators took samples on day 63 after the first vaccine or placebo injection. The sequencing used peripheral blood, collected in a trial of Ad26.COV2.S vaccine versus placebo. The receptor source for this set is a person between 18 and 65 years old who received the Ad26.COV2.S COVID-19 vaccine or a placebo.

CDR3 sequence: CASSPLRDRVNEKLFF. The CDR3 nucleotides are TGTGCCAGCAGCCCACTCCGGGACCGAGTAAATGAAAAACTGTTTTTT. The rearrangement uses TRBV21-1 and TRBJ1-4. TRBV21-1 is shown as a pseudogene. CDR3 size: 16 residues.

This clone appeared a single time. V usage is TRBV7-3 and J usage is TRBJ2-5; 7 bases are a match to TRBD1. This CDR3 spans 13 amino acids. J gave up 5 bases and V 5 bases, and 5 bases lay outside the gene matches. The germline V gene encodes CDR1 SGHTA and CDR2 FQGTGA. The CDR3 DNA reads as TGTGCCAGCAGCCAGGGGGTCAGGGAGACCCAGTACTTC. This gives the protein CASSQGVRETQYF. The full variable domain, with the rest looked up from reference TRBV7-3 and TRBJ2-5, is GAGVSQTPSNKVTEKGKYVELRCDPISGHTALYWYRQSLGQGPEFLIYFQGTGAADDSGLPNDRFFAVRPEGSVSTLKIQRTERGDSAVYLCASSQGVRETQYFGPGTRLLVL.

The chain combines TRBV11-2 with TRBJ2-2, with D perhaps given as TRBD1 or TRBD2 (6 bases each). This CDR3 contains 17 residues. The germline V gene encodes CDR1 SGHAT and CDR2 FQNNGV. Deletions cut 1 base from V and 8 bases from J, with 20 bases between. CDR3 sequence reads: CASSLGWGGTGAGELFF. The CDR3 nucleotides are TGTGCCAGCAGCTTAGGCTGGGGCGGCACGGGGGCGGGGGAGCTGTTTTTT.

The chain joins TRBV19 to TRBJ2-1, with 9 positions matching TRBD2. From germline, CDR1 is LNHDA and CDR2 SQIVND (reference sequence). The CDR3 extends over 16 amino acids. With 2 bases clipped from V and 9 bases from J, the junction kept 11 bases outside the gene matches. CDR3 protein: CASSISSAGGPGEQFF. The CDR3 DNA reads TGTGCCAGTAGTATAAGTTCGGCGGGAGGGCCGGGTGAGCAGTTCTTC. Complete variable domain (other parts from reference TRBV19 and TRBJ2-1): DGGITQSPKYLFRKEGQNVTLSCEQNLNHDAMYWYRQDPGQGLRLIYYSQIVNDFQKGDIAEGYSVSREKKESFPLTVTSAQKNPTAFYLCASSISSAGGPGEQFFGPGTRLTVL.

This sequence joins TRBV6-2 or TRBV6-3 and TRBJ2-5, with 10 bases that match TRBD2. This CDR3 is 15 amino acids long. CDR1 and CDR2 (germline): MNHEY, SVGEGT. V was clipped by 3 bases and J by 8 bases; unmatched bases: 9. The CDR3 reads CASSYKFPSGSTQYF. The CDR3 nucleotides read TGTGCCAGCAGTTATAAGTTTCCTAGCGGGAGTACCCAGTACTTC.

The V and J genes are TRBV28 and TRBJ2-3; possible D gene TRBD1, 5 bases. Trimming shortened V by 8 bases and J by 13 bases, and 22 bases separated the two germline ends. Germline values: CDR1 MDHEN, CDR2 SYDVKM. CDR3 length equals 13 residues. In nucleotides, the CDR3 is TGTGCCAGCCGAGGCAGGGCGATGGAACACGAGTATTTT. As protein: CASRGRAMEHEYF.

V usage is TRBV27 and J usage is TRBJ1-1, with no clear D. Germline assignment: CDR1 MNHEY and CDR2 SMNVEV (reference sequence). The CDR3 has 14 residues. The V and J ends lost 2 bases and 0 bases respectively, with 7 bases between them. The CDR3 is CASSLRAVNTEAFF. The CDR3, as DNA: TGTGCCAGCAGTTTACGGGCAGTGAACACTGAAGCTTTCTTT.

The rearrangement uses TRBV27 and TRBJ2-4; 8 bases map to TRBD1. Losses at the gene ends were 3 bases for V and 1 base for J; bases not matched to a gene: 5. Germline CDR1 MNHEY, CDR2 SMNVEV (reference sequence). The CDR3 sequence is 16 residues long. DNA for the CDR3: TGTGCCAGCAGTTTGAGTCAGGGGGCTGCCAAAAACATTCAGTACTTC. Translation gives CASSLSQGAAKNIQYF.

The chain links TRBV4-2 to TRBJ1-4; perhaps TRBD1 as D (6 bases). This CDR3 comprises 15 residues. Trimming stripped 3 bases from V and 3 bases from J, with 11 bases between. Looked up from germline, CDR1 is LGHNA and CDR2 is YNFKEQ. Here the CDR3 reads CASSQEGEANEKLFF. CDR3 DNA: TGTGCCAGCAGCCAGGAGGGGGAGGCTAATGAAAAACTGTTTTTT.

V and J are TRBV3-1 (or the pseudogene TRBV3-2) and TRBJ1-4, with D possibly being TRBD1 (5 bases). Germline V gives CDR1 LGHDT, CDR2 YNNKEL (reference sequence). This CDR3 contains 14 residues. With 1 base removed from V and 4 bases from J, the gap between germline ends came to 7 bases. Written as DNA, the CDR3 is TGTGCCAGCAGCCAAGGGGACGGTAATGAAAAACTGTTTTTT. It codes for CASSQGDGNEKLFF.

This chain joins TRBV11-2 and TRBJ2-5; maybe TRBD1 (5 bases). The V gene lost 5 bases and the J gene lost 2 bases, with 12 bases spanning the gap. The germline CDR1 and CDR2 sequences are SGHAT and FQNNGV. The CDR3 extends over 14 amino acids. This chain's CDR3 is CASSPGTGQETQYF. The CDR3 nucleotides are TGTGCCAGCAGCCCCGGTACAGGTCAAGAGACCCAGTACTTC.

The CDR3 here is CAISDSTSGRHNEQFF. Here the CDR3 DNA reads TGTGCCATCAGTGACTCGACTAGCGGGAGGCACAATGAGCAGTTCTTC. The chain combines TRBV10-3 with TRBJ2-1; 13 nucleotides align to TRBD2. The CDR3 has 16 amino acids. The J segment lost 5 bases and the V segment lost 3 bases, leaving 4 bases of the junction unmatched. Germline V gene lookup returns CDR1 ENHRY and CDR2 SYGVKD.

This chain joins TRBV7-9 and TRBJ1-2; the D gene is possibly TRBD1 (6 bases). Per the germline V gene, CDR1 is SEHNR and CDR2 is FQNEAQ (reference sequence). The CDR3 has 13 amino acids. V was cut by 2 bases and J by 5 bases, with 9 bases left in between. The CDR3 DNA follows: TGTGCCAGCAGCTTACAAACAGGGTATGGCTACACCTTC. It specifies CASSLQTGYGYTF.

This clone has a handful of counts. The CDR3 protein is CASSLGGSGPKYEQYF. The DNA of the CDR3 is TGTGCCAGCAGCTTAGGGGGTTCTGGCCCGAAATACGAGCAGTACTTC. The V call is TRBV7-9, the J call TRBJ2-7, with unresolved D. The V gene lost 1 base and the J gene lost 4 bases, with 17 bases spanning the gap. CDR1 is SEHNR, CDR2 FQNEAQ, per germline (reference sequence). CDR3 length: 16 residues.

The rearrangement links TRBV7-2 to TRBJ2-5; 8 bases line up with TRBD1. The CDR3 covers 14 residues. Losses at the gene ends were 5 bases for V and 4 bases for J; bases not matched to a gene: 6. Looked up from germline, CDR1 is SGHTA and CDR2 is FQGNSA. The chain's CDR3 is CASSTTTGVETQYF. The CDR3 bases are TGTGCCAGCAGCACCACGACAGGGGTAGAGACCCAGTACTTC.

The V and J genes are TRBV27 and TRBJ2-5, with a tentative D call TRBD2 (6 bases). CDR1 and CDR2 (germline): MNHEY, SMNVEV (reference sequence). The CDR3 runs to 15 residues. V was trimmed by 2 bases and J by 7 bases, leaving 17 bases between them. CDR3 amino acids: CASSLGSRGGPTQYF. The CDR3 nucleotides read TGTGCCAGCAGTTTAGGGTCGCGGGGTGGACCGACCCAGTACTTC.

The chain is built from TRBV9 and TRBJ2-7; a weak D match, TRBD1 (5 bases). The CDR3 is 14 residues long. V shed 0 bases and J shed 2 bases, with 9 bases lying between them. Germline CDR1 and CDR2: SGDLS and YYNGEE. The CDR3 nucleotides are TGTGCCAGCAGCGTAGCAACAGGCCCCTACGAGCAGTACTTC. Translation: CASSVATGPYEQYF.

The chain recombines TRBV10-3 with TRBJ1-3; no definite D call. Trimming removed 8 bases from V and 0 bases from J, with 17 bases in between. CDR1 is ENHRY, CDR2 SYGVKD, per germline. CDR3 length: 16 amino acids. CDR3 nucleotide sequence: TGTGCCATCTCTGGCCGGGTGGAGCTCTCTGGAAACACCATATATTTT. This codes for CAISGRVELSGNTIYF.

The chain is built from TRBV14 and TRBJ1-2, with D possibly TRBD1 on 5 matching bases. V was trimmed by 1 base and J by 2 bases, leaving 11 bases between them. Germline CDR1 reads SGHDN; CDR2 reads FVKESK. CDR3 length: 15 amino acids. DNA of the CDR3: TGTGCCAGCAGCCAAGGGACAAGTGCAAACTATGGCTACACCTTC. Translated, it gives CASSQGTSANYGYTF.

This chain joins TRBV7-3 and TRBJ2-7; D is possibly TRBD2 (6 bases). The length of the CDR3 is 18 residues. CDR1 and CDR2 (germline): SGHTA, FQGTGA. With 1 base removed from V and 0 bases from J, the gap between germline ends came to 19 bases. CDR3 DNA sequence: TGTGCCAGCAGCTTAAAGGTTCGGGCTAGCGAGAGCTCCTACGAGCAGTACTTC. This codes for CASSLKVRASESSYEQYF.

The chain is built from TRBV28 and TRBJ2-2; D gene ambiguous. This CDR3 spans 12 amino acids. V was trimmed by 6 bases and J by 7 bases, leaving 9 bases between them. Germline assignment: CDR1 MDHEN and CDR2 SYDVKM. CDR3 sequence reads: CASRSWGGELFF. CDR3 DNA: TGTGCCAGCAGATCCTGGGGCGGGGAGCTGTTTTTT.